This T cell receptor (beta chain) was sequenced in a study of T cell changes during pregnancy in multiple sclerosis. TCRdb's copy holds only in-frame clones and misses some; the assay was immunoSEQ multiplex PCR. This table has fewer than 90,000 clones, roughly 95% appearing once. This CDR3 has 14 amino acids. CDR1 SNHLY and CDR2 FYNNEI come from the germline V gene. V was cut by 3 bases and J by 8 bases, with 16 bases left in between. Sequences were derived from peripheral blood, sampled in the third trimester of pregnancy. The rearrangement uses TRBV2 and TRBJ1-2, with D uncertain. The sequence came from a female donor in good health, enrolled as a control in a pregnancy study. CDR3 region: CASSEGAGSRGYTF. In nucleotides, the CDR3 is TGTGCCAGCAGTGAGGGAGCCGGGAGTCGGGGCTACACCTTC.